This T cell receptor (beta chain) was documented in a study of blood T cell repertoires in COVID-19. Study information: Samples taken during acute and convalescent COVID-19 were collected in the United States, Italy and Spain.

Germline-derived CDR1 and CDR2 are MDHEN and SYDVKM. The CDR3 is made up of 12 amino acids. V lost 3 bases, J lost 11 bases, and 8 bases lay in between. Seattle's cohort entered during active infection and was followed longitudinally. In the source study's methods: Researchers report that nucleated cell counts were estimated from reference gene primer amplification. The assay was immunoSEQ multiplex PCR, and TCRdb's table has in-frame clones only and misses some. The DNA gave D and trimming, while V, J and clone size come from that table. The sample lists around 330,000 clones; about 91% were seen once.

This sequence was found in a woman younger than 45 with COVID-19, enrolled during active disease. Source material: peripheral blood. The rearrangement joins TRBV28 to TRBJ1-6; D unclear. The CDR3 nucleotides are TGTGCCAGCAGTTTTTCAAACACACCCCTCCACTTT. Its translation is CASSFSNTPLHF. Filled out from reference TRBV28 and TRBJ1-6, the complete variable domain reads DVKVTQSSRYLVKRTGEKVFLECVQDMDHENMFWYRQDPGLGLRLIYFSYDVKMKEKGDIPEGYSVSREKKERFSLILESASTNQTSMYLCASSFSNTPLHFGNGTRLTVT.